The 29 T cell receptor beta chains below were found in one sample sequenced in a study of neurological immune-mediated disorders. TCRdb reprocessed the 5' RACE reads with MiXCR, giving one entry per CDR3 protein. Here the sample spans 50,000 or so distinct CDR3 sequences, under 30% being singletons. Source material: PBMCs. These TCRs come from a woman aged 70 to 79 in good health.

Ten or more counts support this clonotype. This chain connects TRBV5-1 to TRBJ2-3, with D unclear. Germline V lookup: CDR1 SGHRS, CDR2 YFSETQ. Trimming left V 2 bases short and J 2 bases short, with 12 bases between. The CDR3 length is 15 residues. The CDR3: CASSLRAMATDTQYF. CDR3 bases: TGCGCCAGCAGCTTACGCGCAATGGCCACAGATACGCAGTATTTT.

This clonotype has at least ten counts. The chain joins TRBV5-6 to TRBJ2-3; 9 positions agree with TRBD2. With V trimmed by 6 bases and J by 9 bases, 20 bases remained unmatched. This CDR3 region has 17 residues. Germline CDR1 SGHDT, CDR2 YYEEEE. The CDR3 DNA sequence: TGTGCCAGCACCCGGGGCTCAGCGGGAGGAGGCCTGGGCACGCAGTATTTT. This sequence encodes CASTRGSAGGGLGTQYF.

The CDR3 bases are TGTGCCAGCAGCCCGCGGGGAAAGGGGGAAAAACTGTTTTTT. Translated, it gives CASSPRGKGEKLFF. This chain uses TRBV9 with TRBJ1-4; possible D gene TRBD1, 5 bases. CDR1 is SGDLS and CDR2 is YYNGEE in the germline V gene. The ends were cut back, 4 bases at V and 8 bases at J, with 15 bases in the middle. There are 14 residues in the CDR3.

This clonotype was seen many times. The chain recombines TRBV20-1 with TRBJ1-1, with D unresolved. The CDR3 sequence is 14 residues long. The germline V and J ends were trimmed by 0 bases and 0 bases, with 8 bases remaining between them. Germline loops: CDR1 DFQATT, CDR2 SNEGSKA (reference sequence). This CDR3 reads CSARDFRMNTEAFF. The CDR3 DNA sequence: TGCAGTGCTAGAGATTTTAGAATGAACACTGAAGCTTTCTTT.

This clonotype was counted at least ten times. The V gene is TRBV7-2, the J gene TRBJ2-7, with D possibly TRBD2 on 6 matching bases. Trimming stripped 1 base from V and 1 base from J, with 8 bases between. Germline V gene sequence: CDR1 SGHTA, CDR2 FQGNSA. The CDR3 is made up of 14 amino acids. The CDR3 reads CASSLEEGSYEQYF. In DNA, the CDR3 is TGTGCCAGCAGCTTAGAGGAGGGGTCCTACGAGCAGTACTTC.

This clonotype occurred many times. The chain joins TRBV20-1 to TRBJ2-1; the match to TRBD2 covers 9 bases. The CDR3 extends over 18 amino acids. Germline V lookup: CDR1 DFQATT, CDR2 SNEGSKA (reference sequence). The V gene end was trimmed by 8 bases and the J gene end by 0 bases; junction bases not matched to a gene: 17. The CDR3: CSPLRLGAGGPSYNEQFF. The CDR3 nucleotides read TGCAGTCCACTAAGGCTTGGAGCGGGAGGTCCCTCCTACAATGAGCAGTTCTTC.

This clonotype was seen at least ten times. The DNA for the CDR3 is TGTGCCAGACCGATGGACGAAAACACCGGGGAGCTGTTTTTT. The encoded protein is CARPMDENTGELFF. The chain links TRBV7-9 to TRBJ2-2, with D unresolved. The CDR3 extends over 14 amino acids. With 9 bases removed from V and 2 bases from J, the gap between germline ends came to 13 bases. The germline CDR1 and CDR2 sequences are SEHNR and FQNEAQ (reference sequence).

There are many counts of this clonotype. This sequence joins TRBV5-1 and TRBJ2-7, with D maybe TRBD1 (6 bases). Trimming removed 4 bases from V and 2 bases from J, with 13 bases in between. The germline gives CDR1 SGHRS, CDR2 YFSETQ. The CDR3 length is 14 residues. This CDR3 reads CASSPSRTAYEQYF. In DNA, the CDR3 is TGCGCCAGCAGCCCATCCCGGACAGCCTACGAGCAGTACTTC.

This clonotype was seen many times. Here the CDR3 DNA reads TGCGCCAGCAGCTTGGCTGGGACGGGGAACCTCTACGAGCAGTACTTC. Its translation: CASSLAGTGNLYEQYF. V usage is TRBV5-1 and J usage is TRBJ2-7; D is tentatively TRBD1 or TRBD2 (5 bases each). From germline, CDR1 is SGHRS and CDR2 YFSETQ. The V and J ends lost 0 bases and 3 bases respectively, with 16 bases between them. The CDR3 is 16 residues long.

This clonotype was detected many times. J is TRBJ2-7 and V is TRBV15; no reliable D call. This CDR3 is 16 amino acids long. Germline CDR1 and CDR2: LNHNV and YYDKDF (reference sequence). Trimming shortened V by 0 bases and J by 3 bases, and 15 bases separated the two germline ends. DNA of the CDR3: TGTGCCACCAGCAGAGACACCTCCCCGACGGTCTACGAGCAGTACTTC. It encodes CATSRDTSPTVYEQYF.

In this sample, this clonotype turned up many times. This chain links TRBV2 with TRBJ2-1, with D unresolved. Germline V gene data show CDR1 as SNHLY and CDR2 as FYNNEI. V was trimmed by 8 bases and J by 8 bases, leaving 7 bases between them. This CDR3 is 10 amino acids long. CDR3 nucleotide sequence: TGTGCCAGCGGGATCTATGAGCAGTTCTTC. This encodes CASGIYEQFF.

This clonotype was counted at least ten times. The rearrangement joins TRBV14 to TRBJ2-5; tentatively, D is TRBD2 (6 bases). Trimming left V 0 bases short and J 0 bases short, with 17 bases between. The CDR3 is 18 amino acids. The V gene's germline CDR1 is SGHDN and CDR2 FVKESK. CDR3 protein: CASSQDEEGFRYQETQYF. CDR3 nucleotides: TGTGCCAGCAGCCAAGATGAGGAGGGGTTCCGGTACCAAGAGACCCAGTACTTC.

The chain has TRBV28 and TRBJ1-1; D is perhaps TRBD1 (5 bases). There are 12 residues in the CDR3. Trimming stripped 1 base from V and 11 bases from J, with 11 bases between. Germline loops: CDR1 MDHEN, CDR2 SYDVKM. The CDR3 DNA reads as TGTGCCAGCAGTTTATCGGGACTGGAGGCTTTCTTT. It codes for CASSLSGLEAFF.

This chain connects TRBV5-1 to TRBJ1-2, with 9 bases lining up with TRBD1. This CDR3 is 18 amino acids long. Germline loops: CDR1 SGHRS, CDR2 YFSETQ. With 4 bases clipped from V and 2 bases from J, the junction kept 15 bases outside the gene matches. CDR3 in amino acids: CASSLGTGNRLANYGYTF. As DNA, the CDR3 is TGCGCCAGCAGCCTCGGGACAGGGAATAGGTTAGCGAACTATGGCTACACCTTC.

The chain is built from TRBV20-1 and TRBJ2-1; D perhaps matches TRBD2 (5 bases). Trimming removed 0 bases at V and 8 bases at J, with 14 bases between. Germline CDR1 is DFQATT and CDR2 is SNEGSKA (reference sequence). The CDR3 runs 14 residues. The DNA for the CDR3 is TGCAGTGCTAGAGATGGGGTAGTGGAGGATGAGCAGTTCTTC. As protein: CSARDGVVEDEQFF.

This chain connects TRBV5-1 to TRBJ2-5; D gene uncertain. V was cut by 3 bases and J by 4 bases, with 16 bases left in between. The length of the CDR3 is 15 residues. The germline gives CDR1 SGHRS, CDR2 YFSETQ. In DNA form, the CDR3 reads TGCGCCAGCAGCTCCCTCGCGACCGCTAGAGAGACCCAGTACTTC. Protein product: CASSSLATARETQYF.

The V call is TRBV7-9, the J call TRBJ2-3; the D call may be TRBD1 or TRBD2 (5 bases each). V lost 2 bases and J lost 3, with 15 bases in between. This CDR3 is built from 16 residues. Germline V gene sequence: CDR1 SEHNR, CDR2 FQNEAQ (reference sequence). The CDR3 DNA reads TGTGCCAGCAGCTTATTACTGGGGGAAACTACAGATACGCAGTATTTT. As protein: CASSLLLGETTDTQYF.

This chain's CDR3 is CASSLQAKYEQYF. DNA of the CDR3: TGTGCCAGCAGCTTGCAAGCGAAGTACGAGCAGTACTTC. The chain uses TRBV7-2 and TRBJ2-7; D gene unclear. V was cut by 3 bases and J by 4 bases, with 10 bases left in between. Germline CDR1 and CDR2: SGHTA and FQGNSA. CDR3 length equals 13 residues.

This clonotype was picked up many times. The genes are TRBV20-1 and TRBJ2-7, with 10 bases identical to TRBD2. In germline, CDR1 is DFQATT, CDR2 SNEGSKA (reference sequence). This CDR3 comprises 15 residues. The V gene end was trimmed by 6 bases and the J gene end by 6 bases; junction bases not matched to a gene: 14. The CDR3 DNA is TGCAGTGCATCAGGCCCGGGACTAGCGTTTGGCGAGCAGTACTTC. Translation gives CSASGPGLAFGEQYF.

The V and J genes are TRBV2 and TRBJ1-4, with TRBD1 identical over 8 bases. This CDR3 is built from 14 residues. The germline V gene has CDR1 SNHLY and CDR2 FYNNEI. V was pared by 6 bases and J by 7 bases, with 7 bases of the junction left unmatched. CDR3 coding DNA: TGTGCCAGCAGGGACAGGGTGGGGTCTGAAAAACTGTTTTTT. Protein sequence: CASRDRVGSEKLFF.

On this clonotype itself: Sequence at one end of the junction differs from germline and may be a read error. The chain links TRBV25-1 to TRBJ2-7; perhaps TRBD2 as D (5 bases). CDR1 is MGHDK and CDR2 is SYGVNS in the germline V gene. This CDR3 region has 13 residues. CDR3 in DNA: TGCGCCAGCAGTGAGACTTGGGAGAGCGAGCATTACTTC. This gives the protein CASSETWESEHYF.

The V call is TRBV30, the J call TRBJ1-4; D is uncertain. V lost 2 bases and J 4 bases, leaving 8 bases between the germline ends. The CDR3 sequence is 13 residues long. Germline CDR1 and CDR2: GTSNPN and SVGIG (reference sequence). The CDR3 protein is CAWSLQNNEKLFF. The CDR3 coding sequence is TGTGCCTGGAGTTTACAGAATAATGAAAAACTGTTTTTT. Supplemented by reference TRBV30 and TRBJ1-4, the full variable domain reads SQTIHQWPATLVQPVGSPLSLECTVEGTSNPNLYWYRQAAGRGLQLLFYSVGIGQISSEVPQNLSASRPQDRQFILSSKKLLLSDSGFYLCAWSLQNNEKLFFGSGTQLSVL.

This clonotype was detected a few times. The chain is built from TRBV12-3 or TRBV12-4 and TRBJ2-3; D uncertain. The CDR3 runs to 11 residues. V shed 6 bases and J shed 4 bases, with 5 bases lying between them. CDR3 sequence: CASRGADTQYF. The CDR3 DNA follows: TGTGCCAGCAGGGGTGCAGATACGCAGTATTTT.

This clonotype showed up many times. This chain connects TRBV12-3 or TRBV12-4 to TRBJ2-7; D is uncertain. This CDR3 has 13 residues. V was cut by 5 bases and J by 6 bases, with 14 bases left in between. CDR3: CASSKGGRGEQYF. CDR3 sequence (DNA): TGTGCCAGCAGTAAGGGTGGCCGAGGCGAGCAGTACTTC.

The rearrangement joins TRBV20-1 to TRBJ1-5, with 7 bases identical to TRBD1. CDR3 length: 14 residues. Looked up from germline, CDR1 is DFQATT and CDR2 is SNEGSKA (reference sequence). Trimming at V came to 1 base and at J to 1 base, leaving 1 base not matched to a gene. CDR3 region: CSARGQGSNQPQHF. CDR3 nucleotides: TGCAGTGCTAGAGGACAGGGAAGCAATCAGCCCCAGCATTTT.

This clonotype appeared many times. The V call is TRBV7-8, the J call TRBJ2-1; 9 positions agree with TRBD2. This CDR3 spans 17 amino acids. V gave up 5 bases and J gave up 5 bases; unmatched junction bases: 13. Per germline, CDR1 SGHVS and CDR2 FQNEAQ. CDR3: CASSESQLAGRNNEQFF. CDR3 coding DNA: TGTGCCAGCAGCGAAAGTCAGCTAGCGGGACGGAACAATGAGCAGTTCTTC.

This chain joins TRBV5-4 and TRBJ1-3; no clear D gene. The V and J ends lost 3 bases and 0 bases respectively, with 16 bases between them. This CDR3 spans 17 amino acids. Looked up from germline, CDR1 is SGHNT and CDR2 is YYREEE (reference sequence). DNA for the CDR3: TGTGCCAGCAGCTCCGGATCGGGGAGAAACTCTGGAAACACCATATATTTT. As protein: CASSSGSGRNSGNTIYF.

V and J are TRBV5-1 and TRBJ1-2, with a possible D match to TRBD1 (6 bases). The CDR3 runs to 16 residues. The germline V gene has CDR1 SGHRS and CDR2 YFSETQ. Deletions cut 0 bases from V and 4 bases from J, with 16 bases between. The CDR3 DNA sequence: TGCGCCAGCAGCTTGGTAGGGTCACCAGGGGCCTATGGCTACACCTTC. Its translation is CASSLVGSPGAYGYTF.

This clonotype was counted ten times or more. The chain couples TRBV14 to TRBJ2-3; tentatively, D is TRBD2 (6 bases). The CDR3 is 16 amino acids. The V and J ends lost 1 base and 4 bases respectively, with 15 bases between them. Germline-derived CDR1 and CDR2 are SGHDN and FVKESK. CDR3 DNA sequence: TGTGCCAGCAGCCAAGTGTGGGAGGAGGTACCAGATACGCAGTATTTT. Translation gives CASSQVWEEVPDTQYF.